Listed here is a single T cell receptor (beta chain). What it binds is unknown. This sample stems from a study of shared clonotypes between healthy human individuals. About the study: CD4 naive and memory got three plates each, CD8 naive two, CD8 memory one.

Looked up from germline, CDR1 is DFQATT and CDR2 is SNEGSKA (reference sequence). This CDR3 has 11 residues. Trimming removed 5 bases at V and 1 base at J, with 5 bases between. Study findings and constraints: Generally, naive subsets came out with larger estimated richness than memory subsets. Incompleteness in sorted-subset sequencing, despite large depth, was shown by rarefaction.

In the authors' methods: Junction-only immunoSEQ sequences carried no quality scores, so filtering differed. Libraries were prepared by immunoSEQ multiplex PCR; TCRdb keeps only in-frame clonotypes and omits some of them. That table furnishes V, J and clone size, whereas the DNA furnished D and trimming. Among 2 million to 3 million clones, 93% were seen once, and the ten largest hold roughly 0.39%. The TCR comes from a man between 18 and 29 years old in good health. Some clones in this sample may be carry-over from other donors' samples. The specimen was naive CD4+ T cells from PBMCs. The subset denotes: CD45RA+ positively selected. The chain uses TRBV20-1 and TRBJ1-1; D call uncertain. Here the CDR3 reads CSAEENTEAFF. The CDR3 nucleotides are TGCAGTGCTGAAGAGAACACTGAAGCTTTCTTT.